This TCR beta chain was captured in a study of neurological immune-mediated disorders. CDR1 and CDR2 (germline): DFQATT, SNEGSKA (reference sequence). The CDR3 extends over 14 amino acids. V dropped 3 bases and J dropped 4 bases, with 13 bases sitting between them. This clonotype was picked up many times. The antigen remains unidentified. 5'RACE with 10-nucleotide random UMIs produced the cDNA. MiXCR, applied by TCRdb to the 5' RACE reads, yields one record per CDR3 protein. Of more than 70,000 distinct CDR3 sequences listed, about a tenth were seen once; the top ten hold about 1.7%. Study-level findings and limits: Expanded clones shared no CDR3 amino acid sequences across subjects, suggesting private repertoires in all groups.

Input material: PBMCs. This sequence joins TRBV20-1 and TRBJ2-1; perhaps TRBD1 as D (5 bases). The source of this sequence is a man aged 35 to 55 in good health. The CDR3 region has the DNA TGCAGTGCTAGGGGGCTAGATGGATACAATGAGCAGTTCTTC. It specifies CSARGLDGYNEQFF.